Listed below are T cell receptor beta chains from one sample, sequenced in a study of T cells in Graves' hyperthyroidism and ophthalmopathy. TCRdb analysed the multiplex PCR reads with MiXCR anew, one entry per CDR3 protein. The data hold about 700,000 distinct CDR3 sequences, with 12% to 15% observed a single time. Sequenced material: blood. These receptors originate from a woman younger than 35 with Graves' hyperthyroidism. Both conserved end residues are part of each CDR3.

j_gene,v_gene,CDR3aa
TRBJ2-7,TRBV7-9,CASRTRSSYEQYF
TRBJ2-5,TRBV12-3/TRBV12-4,CASGLAQETQYF
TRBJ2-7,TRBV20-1,CSARDSPAGTYEQYF
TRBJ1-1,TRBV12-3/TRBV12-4,CASRLTGQGTEAFF
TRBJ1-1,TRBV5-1,CASSSSPTGNTEAFF
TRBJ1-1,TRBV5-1,CASSKLQGGNTEAFF
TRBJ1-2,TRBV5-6,CASSLRTDGYTF
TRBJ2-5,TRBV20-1,CSARGTSGRETQYF
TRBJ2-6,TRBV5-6,CASSPTGAGANVLTF
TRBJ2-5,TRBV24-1,CATSDLPWETQYF
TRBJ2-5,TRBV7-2,CASSLEGGRETQYF
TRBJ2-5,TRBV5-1,CASSLDLAGESYF
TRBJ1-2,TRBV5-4,CASSLEGRLYGYTF
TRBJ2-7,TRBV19,CASSREGLYEQYF